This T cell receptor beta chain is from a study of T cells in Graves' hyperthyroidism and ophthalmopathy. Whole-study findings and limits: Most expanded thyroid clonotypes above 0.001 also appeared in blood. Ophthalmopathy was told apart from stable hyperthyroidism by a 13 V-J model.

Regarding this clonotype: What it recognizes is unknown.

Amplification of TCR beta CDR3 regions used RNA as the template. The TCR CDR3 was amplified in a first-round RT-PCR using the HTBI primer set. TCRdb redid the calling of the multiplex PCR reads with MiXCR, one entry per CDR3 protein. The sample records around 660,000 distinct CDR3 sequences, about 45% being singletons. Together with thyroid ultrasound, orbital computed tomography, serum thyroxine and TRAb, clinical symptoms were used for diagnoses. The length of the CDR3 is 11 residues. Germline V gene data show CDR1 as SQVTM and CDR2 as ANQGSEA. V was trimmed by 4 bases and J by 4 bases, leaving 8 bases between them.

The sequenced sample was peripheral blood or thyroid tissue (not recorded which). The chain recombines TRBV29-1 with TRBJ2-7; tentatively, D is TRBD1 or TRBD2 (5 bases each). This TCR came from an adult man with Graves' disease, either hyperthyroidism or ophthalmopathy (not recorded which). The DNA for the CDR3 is TGCAGCGTTGGGGGGAGATACGAGCAGTACTTC. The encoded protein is CSVGGRYEQYF.